This T cell receptor beta chain derives from a study of blood T cell repertoires in COVID-19. On the study more broadly: PBMCs, B-cell-depleted T cells, or T cells provided the cDNA or gDNA that made up the material.

Only in-frame clones appear in the TCRdb table, and some are missing; sequencing was by immunoSEQ multiplex PCR. The table has about 260,000 clones, around 92% seen once. V was shortened by 2 bases and J by 0 bases, with 11 bases between the two germline ends. CDR1 and CDR2 (germline): MNHEY, SVGAGI. CDR3 size: 16 residues. Seattle participants joined during active infection and were tracked over time. The genes are TRBV6-5 and TRBJ2-1; tentatively, D is TRBD2 (5 bases). The origin of this receptor is a person in their late teens or twenties with COVID-19, enrolled during active disease. The sequenced sample consisted of peripheral blood. The CDR3 region has the DNA TGTGCCAGCAGTTACGGAGACTACTTCTCCTACAATGAGCAGTTCTTC. As protein: CASSYGDYFSYNEQFF.